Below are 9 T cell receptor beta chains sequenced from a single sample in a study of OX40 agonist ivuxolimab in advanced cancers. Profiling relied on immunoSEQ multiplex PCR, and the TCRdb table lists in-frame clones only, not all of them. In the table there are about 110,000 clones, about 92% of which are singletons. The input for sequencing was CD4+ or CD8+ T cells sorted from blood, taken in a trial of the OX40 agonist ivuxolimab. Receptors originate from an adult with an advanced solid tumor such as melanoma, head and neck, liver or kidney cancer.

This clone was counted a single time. CDR3 nucleotides: TGTGCCAGCAGTGAAAGGACTAGCGGGAGGAATGAGCAGTTCTTC. Residues: CASSERTSGRNEQFF. The gene calls are TRBV6-1 and TRBJ2-1, with 14 bases aligning to TRBD2. The V segment lost 2 bases and the J segment 7 bases; nucleotides outside the gene matches: 1. From germline, CDR1 is MNHNS and CDR2 SASEGT. The CDR3 covers 15 residues.

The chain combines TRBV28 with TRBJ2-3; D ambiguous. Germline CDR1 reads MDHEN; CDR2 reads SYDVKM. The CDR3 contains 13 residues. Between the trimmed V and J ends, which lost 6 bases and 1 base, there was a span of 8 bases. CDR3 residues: CASSDLGTDTQYF. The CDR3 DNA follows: TGTGCCAGCAGCGACCTCGGCACAGATACGCAGTATTTT.

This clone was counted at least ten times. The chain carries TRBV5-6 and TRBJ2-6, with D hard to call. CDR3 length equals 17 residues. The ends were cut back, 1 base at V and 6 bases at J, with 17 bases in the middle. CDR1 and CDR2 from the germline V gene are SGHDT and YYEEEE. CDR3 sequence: CASSLTSRAWTANVLTF. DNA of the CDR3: TGTGCCAGCAGCTTGACCAGTAGGGCTTGGACGGCCAACGTCCTGACTTTC.

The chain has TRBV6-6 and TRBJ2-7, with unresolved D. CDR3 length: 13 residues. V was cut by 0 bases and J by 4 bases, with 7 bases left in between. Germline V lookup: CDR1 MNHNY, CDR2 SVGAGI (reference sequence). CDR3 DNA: TGTGCCAGCAGTTACTCAGACGGTTACGAGCAGTACTTC. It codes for CASSYSDGYEQYF.

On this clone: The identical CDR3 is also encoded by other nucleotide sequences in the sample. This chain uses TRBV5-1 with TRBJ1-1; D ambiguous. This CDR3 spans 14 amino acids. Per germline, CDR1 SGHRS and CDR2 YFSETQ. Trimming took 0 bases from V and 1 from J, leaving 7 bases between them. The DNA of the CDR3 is TGCGCCAGCAGCTTGGCCTCAGGGAACACTGAAGCTTTCTTT. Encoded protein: CASSLASGNTEAFF.

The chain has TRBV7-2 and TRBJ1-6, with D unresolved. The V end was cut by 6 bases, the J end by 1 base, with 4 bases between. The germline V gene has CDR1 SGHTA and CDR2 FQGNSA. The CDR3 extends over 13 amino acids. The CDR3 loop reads CASRESYNSPLHF. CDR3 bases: TGTGCCAGCAGGGAATCCTATAATTCACCCCTCCACTTT.

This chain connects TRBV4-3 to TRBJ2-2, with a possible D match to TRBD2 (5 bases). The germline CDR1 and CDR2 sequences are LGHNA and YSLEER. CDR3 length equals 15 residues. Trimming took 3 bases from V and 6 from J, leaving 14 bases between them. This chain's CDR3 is CASSHNALAAGELFF. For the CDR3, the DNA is TGCGCCAGCAGCCATAACGCCCTAGCCGCCGGGGAGCTGTTTTTT.

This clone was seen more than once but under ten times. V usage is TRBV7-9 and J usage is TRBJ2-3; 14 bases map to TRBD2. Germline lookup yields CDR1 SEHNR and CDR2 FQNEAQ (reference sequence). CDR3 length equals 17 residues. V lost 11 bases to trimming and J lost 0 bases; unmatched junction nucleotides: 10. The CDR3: CALTGTSGSLSTDTQYF. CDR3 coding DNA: TGTGCCCTAACCGGGACTAGCGGGAGCCTTAGCACAGATACGCAGTATTTT.

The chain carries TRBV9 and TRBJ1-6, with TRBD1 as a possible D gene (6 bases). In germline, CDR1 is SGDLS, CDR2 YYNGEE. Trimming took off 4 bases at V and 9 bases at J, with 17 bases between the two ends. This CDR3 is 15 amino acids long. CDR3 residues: CASSLEGGYFSPLHF. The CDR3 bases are TGTGCCAGCAGCCTCGAGGGGGGATATTTTTCACCCCTCCACTTT.